What follows is one T cell receptor (beta chain) and its context. The antigen is unknown. TCRdb re-called the 5' RACE reads and catalogs CDR3 proteins one per entry, DNA excluded. The data show 440,000 or so distinct CDR3 sequences, and the top ten clones hold 2% to 2.5%. The entry originates in a study of monozygotic twins with inflammatory bowel disease. Study observations and caveats: Versus healthy twins, IBD patients showed fewer clonotypes shared with others, especially with disease activity.

Germline assignment: CDR1 SGHKS and CDR2 YYEKEE (reference sequence). The CDR3 contains 17 residues. The blood volume drawn from each donor was around 2.5 ml. Sequencing input: blood. The TCR originated in a human donor with ulcerative colitis or Crohn's disease, or a healthy co-twin of an affected twin (not recorded which). The chain joins TRBV5-5 to TRBJ1-5; with no DNA, the TCRdb D assignment of TRBD1 cannot be verified. CDR3 in amino acids: CASSSRGDSHSNQPQHF.